The sample holds many counts of the clone carrying this TCR beta chain. Its matching antigen is unknown. TCRdb called the RT-PCR reads again in MiXCR, with one record for every CDR3 protein. This sample has around 200,000 distinct CDR3 sequences, with around 15% found just once. This record belongs to a study of response to subunit inactivated influenza vaccine. General study results and limits: Seasonal influenza vaccination, on each occasion, was suggested by the authors to recruit few new T cells.

V lost 0 bases and J lost 1; bases outside the gene matches: 2. CDR3 length equals 15 residues. Germline CDR1 is DFQATT and CDR2 is SNEGSKA (reference sequence). The rearrangement uses TRBV20-1 and TRBJ2-2, with 7 bases aligning to TRBD2. Sequences were derived from CD8+ T cells sorted from PBMCs, sampled 5 to 6 days after vaccination. The TCR sequence derives from a man in his fifties or sixties who received an inactivated influenza vaccine. CDR3 residues: CSAREAGVNTGELFF. The DNA of the CDR3 is TGCAGTGCTAGAGAGGCGGGGGTGAACACCGGGGAGCTGTTTTTT.